These 16 T cell receptor beta chains originate from one sample sequenced in a study of blood T cell repertoires in COVID-19. The data were produced by immunoSEQ multiplex PCR, yet TCRdb's version contains in-frame clones alone and is incomplete. The table records 250,000 to 300,000 clones, about 76% of them present only once. Sequenced material: peripheral blood. Every receptor here comes from a woman in her fifties or sixties with active or convalescent COVID-19.

This clone was counted once. The V call is TRBV3-1 (or the pseudogene TRBV3-2), the J call TRBJ1-1; TRBD1 agrees at 8 bases. The CDR3 is 13 residues long. Unmatched junction bases numbered 0, after V lost 1 base and J lost 5 bases. Germline CDR1 reads LGHDT; CDR2 reads YNNKEL (reference sequence). In DNA form, the CDR3 reads TGTGCCAGCAGCCAAGGACAGGGGACTGAAGCTTTCTTT. Its protein product is CASSQGQGTEAFF.

The rearrangement joins TRBV3-1 (or the pseudogene TRBV3-2) to TRBJ1-1; possible D gene TRBD1, 5 bases. V was clipped by 1 base and J by 1 base, with 10 bases between them. The CDR3 is 15 amino acids. Per germline, CDR1 LGHDT and CDR2 YNNKEL (reference sequence). CDR3 amino acids: CASSQVGRGNTEAFF. As DNA, the CDR3 is TGTGCCAGCAGCCAAGTTGGGAGGGGGAACACTGAAGCTTTCTTT.

V gene TRBV30 combines with J gene TRBJ2-1; TRBD2 matches 16 bases. V dropped 4 bases and J dropped 7; count of bases not matched to a gene: 4. Germline assignment: CDR1 GTSNPN and CDR2 SVGIG (reference sequence). There are 15 residues in the CDR3. CDR3 residues: CAWTRGLAGGNEQFF. CDR3 nucleotide sequence: TGTGCCTGGACTAGGGGACTAGCGGGGGGGAATGAGCAGTTCTTC.

This clone was observed once. The gene calls are TRBV10-3 and TRBJ1-2, with 8 nucleotides matching TRBD1. The junction had 11 bases not matched to a gene; V was cut back by 3 bases and J by 2 bases. The germline V gene encodes CDR1 ENHRY and CDR2 SYGVKD. The CDR3 has 17 residues. CDR3 amino acids: CAISELRPGQANYGYTF. CDR3 bases: TGTGCCATCAGTGAACTTCGACCGGGACAGGCAAACTATGGCTACACCTTC.

The gene calls are TRBV3-1 (or the pseudogene TRBV3-2) and TRBJ1-1, with 12 positions matching TRBD1. The germline gives CDR1 LGHDT, CDR2 YNNKEL (reference sequence). J lost 3 bases, V lost 4 bases, and 6 bases had no gene match. This CDR3 has 16 residues. CDR3 nucleotide sequence: TGTGCCAGCAGCCCTCGGGACAGGGGGCCGTACACTGAAGCTTTCTTT. This sequence encodes CASSPRDRGPYTEAFF.

The chain is built from TRBV11-3 and TRBJ2-5, with TRBD1 as a possible D gene (5 bases). CDR3 size: 14 residues. The germline gives CDR1 SGHNT, CDR2 YENEEA. The germline V and J ends were trimmed by 1 base and 1 base, with 7 bases remaining between them. This chain's CDR3 is CASSLAQGQETQYF. CDR3 in DNA: TGTGCCAGCAGCTTAGCTCAGGGCCAAGAGACCCAGTACTTC.

This clone was detected a few times. The rearrangement links TRBV2 to TRBJ1-2; 7 bases fit TRBD1. This CDR3 region has 16 residues. V shed 11 bases, J shed 7 bases, and the junction held 22 bases outside the gene matches. The germline gives CDR1 SNHLY, CDR2 FYNNEI. The CDR3 spells CAQRTGTVDSHGGYTF. Written as DNA, the CDR3 is TGTGCCCAACGGACCGGGACAGTTGATTCCCATGGTGGCTACACCTTC.

The chain employs TRBV12-3 or TRBV12-4 and TRBJ2-5; D ambiguous. TRBJ2-7 matches the DNA end more closely, so the J call is doubtful. The CDR3 contains 11 residues. In DNA, the CDR3 is TGTGCCAGCAGTAGTCCCTACGAGCAGTACTTC. Its protein is CASSSPYEQYF.

This clone appeared a single time. The genes are TRBV28 and TRBJ1-6, with TRBD1 matching 7 bases. This CDR3 contains 15 residues. Germline CDR1 is MDHEN and CDR2 is SYDVKM. J was trimmed by 4 bases and V by 5 bases; bases with no gene match: 5. This CDR3 is CASSRGTAYNSPLHF. The CDR3 coding sequence is TGTGCCAGCAGTCGGGGGACAGCGTATAATTCACCCCTCCACTTT.

This chain connects TRBV10-3 to TRBJ2-7; no clear D. Between the trimmed V and J ends, which lost 1 base and 0 bases, there was a span of 4 bases. Germline V gives CDR1 ENHRY, CDR2 SYGVKD. This CDR3 contains 13 residues. The CDR3 reads CAISEYSSYEQYF. The CDR3, as DNA: TGTGCCATCAGTGAGTATAGCTCCTACGAGCAGTACTTC.

V gene TRBV9 combines with J gene TRBJ2-3; D gene ambiguous. The length of the CDR3 is 12 residues. V was pared by 1 base and J by 14 bases, with 14 bases between. The germline CDR1 and CDR2 sequences are SGDLS and YYNGEE. The CDR3 reads CASSVYDSVRYF. CDR3 nucleotide sequence: TGTGCCAGCAGCGTATATGACTCGGTACGGTATTTT. Full variable domain (outside the CDR3, taken from reference TRBV9 and TRBJ2-3): DSGVTQTPKHLITATGQRVTLRCSPRSGDLSVYWYQQSLDQGLQFLIQYYNGEERAKGNILERFSAQQFPDLHSELNLSSLELGDSALYFCASSVYDSVRYFGPGTRLTVL.

The V gene is TRBV25-1, the J gene TRBJ1-2; D remains unclear. Per the germline V gene, CDR1 is MGHDK and CDR2 is SYGVNS. The germline V and J ends were trimmed by 1 base and 4 bases, with 7 bases remaining between them. This CDR3 has 13 residues. The CDR3, as DNA: TGTGCCAGCAGTGAATTCGGGGTCTATGGCTACACCTTC. Protein: CASSEFGVYGYTF.

This clone is a singleton in its sample. The chain employs TRBV27 and TRBJ1-1; D unresolved. The CDR3 totals 17 residues. The germline V and J ends were trimmed by 3 bases and 0 bases, with 17 bases remaining between them. Germline lookup yields CDR1 MNHEY and CDR2 SMNVEV (reference sequence). The CDR3 DNA follows: TGTGCCAGCAGTTTGGCGAGGGTGCGGGCCATGAACACTGAAGCTTTCTTT. Residues: CASSLARVRAMNTEAFF.

The chain recombines TRBV7-3 with TRBJ1-5; D might be TRBD1 (5 bases). CDR3 size: 16 residues. V was clipped by 3 bases and J by 0 bases, with 12 bases between them. Germline V gene sequence: CDR1 SGHTA, CDR2 FQGTGA. CDR3 DNA: TGTGCCAGCAGCTTGGGAGGGGCTTATAGCAATCAGCCCCAGCATTTT. Its translation is CASSLGGAYSNQPQHF.

This chain connects TRBV27 to TRBJ2-5; TRBD1 matches at 8 bases. V was clipped by 2 bases and J by 2 bases; unmatched bases: 4. Germline V lookup: CDR1 MNHEY, CDR2 SMNVEV (reference sequence). This CDR3 is built from 15 residues. The CDR3: CASSLGRGLQETQYF. The CDR3 DNA follows: TGTGCCAGCAGTTTAGGCAGGGGGCTTCAAGAGACCCAGTACTTC.

This chain uses TRBV7-8 with TRBJ1-1; D is possibly TRBD1 (5 bases). Trimming pared 4 bases from V and 3 bases from J, leaving 15 bases between. This CDR3 is 15 amino acids long. The V gene's germline CDR1 is SGHVS and CDR2 FQNEAQ. CDR3: CASSSIRGTDTEAFF. In DNA, the CDR3 is TGTGCCAGCAGCTCCATTCGGGGGACCGACACTGAAGCTTTCTTT.